Below, 27 T cell receptor beta chains from the same sample are listed, as sequenced in a study of cytomegalovirus exposure and HLA in healthy donors (dated by TCRdb to about 2017). Library prep was done by the immunoSEQ multiplex PCR assay. For the multiplex PCR, a mixture combining 60 forward primers for TCR Vbeta segments and 13 reverse primers for TCR Jbeta segments was used. TCRdb mirrors the immuneACCESS table, restricted to in-frame sequences. Some clones are absent from its copies; in checked studies, under half trace to an unresolved V gene, and the reason for the others is unknown. The sample table records some 150,000 clones; roughly four fifths of these occur just once. The ten largest clones take up 1.6% of the sample. The sample taken for sequencing was PBMCs. The receptors shown here come from a female donor in good health and CMV-seronegative.

J is TRBJ1-5 and V is TRBV28; TRBD1 matches at 7 bases. The V and J ends lost 3 bases and 7 bases, in that order; junction bases with no gene match: 6. The length of the CDR3 is 14 residues. From germline, CDR1 is MDHEN and CDR2 SYDVKM. CDR3 sequence reads: CASSFLAGGQPQHF. The CDR3 DNA reads as TGTGCCAGCAGTTTCCTGGCAGGGGGACAGCCCCAGCATTTT. Together with reference TRBV28 and TRBJ1-5, the CDR3 gives the full variable domain: DVKVTQSSRYLVKRTGEKVFLECVQDMDHENMFWYRQDPGLGLRLIYFSYDVKMKEKGDIPEGYSVSREKKERFSLILESASTNQTSMYLCASSFLAGGQPQHFGDGTRLSIL.

The V call is TRBV6-4, the J call TRBJ1-6, with D perhaps TRBD1 (6 bases). The CDR3 sequence is 14 residues long. V dropped 8 bases and J dropped 6 bases, with 14 bases sitting between them. The V gene's germline CDR1 is MRHNA and CDR2 SNTAGT. In DNA form, the CDR3 reads TGTGCCAGCTGGGGGGGGCAGGTTAATTCACCCCTCCACTTT. This sequence encodes CASWGGQVNSPLHF.

The chain recombines TRBV29-1 with TRBJ2-5, with 10 bases aligning to TRBD1. This CDR3 is 16 amino acids long. V lost 6 bases and J lost 4; bases outside the gene matches: 14. CDR1 SQVTM and CDR2 ANQGSEA come from the germline V gene. The CDR3, as DNA: TGCAGCGTCTTGAAAGGAGGGACAGGGGCGGGAGAGACCCAGTACTTC. This codes for CSVLKGGTGAGETQYF.

This clone was seen a few times. The V call is TRBV7-2, the J call TRBJ2-2, with D perhaps TRBD1 (6 bases). CDR1 is SGHTA, CDR2 FQGNSA, per germline. Trimming took 4 bases from V and 0 from J, leaving 12 bases between them. There are 16 residues in the CDR3. The CDR3 DNA reads as TGTGCCAGCAGCTCAACCGGGACAACGAACACCGGGGAGCTGTTTTTT. Translating it yields CASSSTGTTNTGELFF.

The chain has TRBV7-9 and TRBJ2-3; D may be TRBD2 (6 bases). Looked up from germline, CDR1 is SEHNR and CDR2 is FQNEAQ (reference sequence). The V gene lost 5 bases and the J gene lost 1 base, with 16 bases spanning the gap. The CDR3 has 16 amino acids. CDR3: CASSPQRWGGTDTQYF. The CDR3 DNA reads as TGTGCCAGCAGCCCGCAGCGTTGGGGGGGCACAGATACGCAGTATTTT. The complete variable domain, with remaining parts taken from reference TRBV7-9 and TRBJ2-3, reads DTGVSQNPRHKITKRGQNVTFRCDPISEHNRLYWYRQTLGQGPEFLTYFQNEAQLEKSRLLSDRFSAERPKGSFSTLEIQRTEQGDSAMYLCASSPQRWGGTDTQYFGPGTRLTVL.

This clone showed up just once. The chain employs TRBV19 and TRBJ1-5; D possibly corresponds to TRBD1 (5 bases). Germline CDR1 is LNHDA and CDR2 is SQIVND (reference sequence). V was cut by 9 bases and J by 5 bases, with 20 bases left in between. The CDR3 loop spans 15 amino acids. The CDR3, as DNA: TGTGCCAGCGGGTGGGTGGGGGGACTGGATCAGCCCCAGCATTTT. Translated, it gives CASGWVGGLDQPQHF.

This clone has just a few counts. This chain uses TRBV6-6 with TRBJ1-5; TRBD1 agrees at 9 bases. Germline V gene data show CDR1 as MNHNY and CDR2 as SVGAGI (reference sequence). CDR3 length: 14 amino acids. The trim removed 6 bases at V and 4 bases at J, leaving 4 bases unmatched. CDR3 residues: CASSLGQGNQPQHF. In nucleotides, the CDR3 is TGTGCCAGCAGCCTGGGACAGGGTAATCAGCCCCAGCATTTT.

The chain combines TRBV28 with TRBJ1-1; D might be TRBD1 (6 bases). The CDR3 sequence is 15 residues long. Germline V lookup: CDR1 MDHEN, CDR2 SYDVKM. V was trimmed by 5 bases and J by 3 bases, leaving 16 bases between them. CDR3 protein: CASSPPLTGYTEAFF. The CDR3 coding sequence is TGTGCCAGCAGTCCGCCCCTGACAGGTTACACTGAAGCTTTCTTT.

The V call is TRBV19, the J call TRBJ2-5, with D perhaps TRBD2 (6 bases). The CDR3 extends over 16 amino acids. Trimming left V 1 base short and J 4 bases short, with 16 bases between. Germline V CDR1 and CDR2: LNHDA, SQIVND (reference sequence). The CDR3 DNA sequence: TGTGCCAGTAGTATAGGACGGGGGAGGCCCGGAGAGACCCAGTACTTC. Translating gives CASSIGRGRPGETQYF.

V and J are TRBV14 and TRBJ2-3; 8 nucleotides match TRBD1. Looked up from germline, CDR1 is SGHDN and CDR2 is FVKESK. With 2 bases clipped from V and 5 bases from J, the junction kept 18 bases outside the gene matches. This CDR3 region has 19 residues. The CDR3 protein is CASSQRSQSVGRGRDTQYF. CDR3 nucleotide sequence: TGTGCCAGCAGCCAACGATCCCAGAGCGTAGGCAGGGGGCGAGATACGCAGTATTTT.

The chain combines TRBV19 with TRBJ2-7; maybe TRBD2 (5 bases). The V end lost 2 bases, the J end lost 3 bases, and 11 bases lay between the germline ends. The CDR3 loop spans 14 amino acids. CDR1 is LNHDA and CDR2 is SQIVND in the germline V gene (reference sequence). The CDR3 nucleotides are TGTGCCAGTAGTATACGGGCAGGAGGCTACGAGCAGTACTTC. It yields the protein CASSIRAGGYEQYF.

The chain joins TRBV10-1 to TRBJ1-2; no firm D call. The CDR3 consists of 12 residues. Germline lookup yields CDR1 WNHNN and CDR2 SYGVQD (reference sequence). Trimming shortened V by 5 bases and J by 4 bases, and 8 bases separated the two germline ends. The CDR3 bases are TGCGCCAGCAGTTCGGGATCCTATGGCTACACCTTC. Protein sequence: CASSSGSYGYTF.

The genes are TRBV18 and TRBJ2-7; 9 positions agree with TRBD1. The CDR3 spans 17 residues. CDR1 KGHSH and CDR2 LQKENI come from the germline V gene. The ends lost 3 bases at V and 0 bases at J; junction bases unmatched: 9. The CDR3 DNA follows: TGTGCCAGCTCACCCGGGACAGGGAGGAGCGGCTCCTACGAGCAGTACTTC. The encoded protein is CASSPGTGRSGSYEQYF.

This clone has more than one count but fewer than ten. The gene calls are TRBV29-1 and TRBJ1-4, with 9 positions matching TRBD1. The trim removed 7 bases at V and 7 bases at J, leaving 10 bases unmatched. The CDR3 is 14 amino acids. In germline, CDR1 is SQVTM, CDR2 ANQGSEA. The CDR3 region is CSAVPGQGGEKLFF. CDR3 bases: TGCAGCGCCGTACCGGGACAGGGAGGTGAAAAACTGTTTTTT.

A single count supports this clone. The genes are TRBV19 and TRBJ1-5; unclear D gene. This CDR3 has 15 amino acids. V lost 7 bases, J lost 0 bases, and 13 bases lay in between. Germline CDR1 reads LNHDA; CDR2 reads SQIVND (reference sequence). CDR3 coding DNA: TGTGCCAGTAACGTGGCACACGCTAGCAATCAGCCCCAGCATTTT. The encoded protein is CASNVAHASNQPQHF. Supplemented by reference TRBV19 and TRBJ1-5, the full variable domain reads DGGITQSPKYLFRKEGQNVTLSCEQNLNHDAMYWYRQDPGQGLRLIYYSQIVNDFQKGDIAEGYSVSREKKESFPLTVTSAQKNPTAFYLCASNVAHASNQPQHFGDGTRLSIL.

The chain has TRBV28 and TRBJ1-4, with 8 positions matching TRBD1. CDR3 length equals 15 residues. Per the germline V gene, CDR1 is MDHEN and CDR2 is SYDVKM. V gave up 6 bases and J gave up 8 bases; unmatched junction bases: 11. CDR3 region: CASSLPGQGYEKLFF. The DNA of the CDR3 is TGTGCCAGCAGCCTTCCCGGACAGGGCTACGAAAAACTGTTTTTT.

The rearrangement uses TRBV6-5 and TRBJ1-4; 8 nucleotides agree with TRBD1. The CDR3 has 15 amino acids. The V gene end was trimmed by 6 bases and the J gene end by 4 bases; junction bases not matched to a gene: 7. The germline V gene has CDR1 MNHEY and CDR2 SVGAGI. CDR3: CASRRQGASNEKLFF. In DNA, the CDR3 is TGTGCCAGCAGGCGCCAGGGGGCGAGTAATGAAAAACTGTTTTTT.

The chain uses TRBV18 and TRBJ2-7; tentatively, D is TRBD2 (6 bases). The CDR3 loop spans 15 amino acids. Trimming shortened V by 0 bases and J by 7 bases, and 16 bases separated the two germline ends. Germline V gene data show CDR1 as KGHSH and CDR2 as LQKENI. This CDR3 reads CASSPPSTIGGEQYF. CDR3 bases: TGTGCCAGCTCACCACCTAGTACGATTGGGGGGGAGCAGTACTTC.

The rearrangement links TRBV5-5 to TRBJ1-4; the match to TRBD1 covers 7 bases. The germline CDR1 and CDR2 sequences are SGHKS and YYEKEE (reference sequence). Unmatched junction bases numbered 3, after V lost 2 bases and J lost 8 bases. The CDR3 extends over 13 amino acids. In nucleotides, the CDR3 is TGTGCCAGCAGCTTCACAGGGGAGGAAAAACTGTTTTTT. Its translation: CASSFTGEEKLFF.

A few counts support this clone. The chain is built from TRBV29-1 and TRBJ1-1; no reliable D call. The germline V gene encodes CDR1 SQVTM and CDR2 ANQGSEA. This CDR3 contains 12 residues. Trimming stripped 3 bases from V and 5 bases from J, with 10 bases between. The CDR3 sequence: CSVDRIETEAFF. For the CDR3, the DNA is TGCAGCGTTGACAGGATTGAAACTGAAGCTTTCTTT.

This chain joins TRBV6-1 and TRBJ2-3; D is perhaps TRBD2 (5 bases). V lost 7 bases and J 3 bases, leaving 14 bases between the germline ends. The length of the CDR3 is 14 residues. Germline CDR1 MNHNS, CDR2 SASEGT. This CDR3 is CASIEGLRTDTQYF. DNA for the CDR3: TGTGCCAGCATCGAGGGTTTAAGGACAGATACGCAGTATTTT.

The rearrangement uses TRBV4-1 and TRBJ2-5; tentatively, D is TRBD1 (6 bases). Trimming removed 1 base at V and 3 bases at J, with 6 bases between. The germline CDR1 and CDR2 sequences are MGHRA and YSYEKL. The CDR3 is 13 residues long. The CDR3 sequence is CASSQAGEETQYF. CDR3 sequence (DNA): TGCGCCAGCAGCCAAGCAGGGGAAGAGACCCAGTACTTC.

This clone was seen once. This sequence joins TRBV18 and TRBJ1-5, with D possibly matching TRBD1 (5 bases). V was clipped by 3 bases and J by 6 bases, with 18 bases between them. Germline V gives CDR1 KGHSH, CDR2 LQKENI. CDR3 length equals 16 residues. The CDR3 nucleotides read TGTGCCAGCTCACCTACGCGGGACCCCTTCACTCAGCCCCAGCATTTT. It specifies CASSPTRDPFTQPQHF.

J is TRBJ1-1 and V is TRBV5-5; TRBD1 aligns across 8 bases. This CDR3 is 14 amino acids long. Germline assignment: CDR1 SGHKS and CDR2 YYEKEE (reference sequence). With V trimmed by 5 bases and J by 4 bases, 7 bases remained unmatched. CDR3 nucleotides: TGTGCCAGCAGTCAGGGGGCGTCGAGCACTGAAGCTTTCTTT. Translating gives CASSQGASSTEAFF.

This chain uses TRBV6-1 with TRBJ1-5; D is perhaps TRBD1 (6 bases). Germline-derived CDR1 and CDR2 are MNHNS and SASEGT. This CDR3 region has 14 residues. Trimming removed 8 bases from V and 4 bases from J, with 15 bases in between. The CDR3 region has the DNA TGTGCCAGCTTGCAGGGGCAGGGGAATCAGCCCCAGCATTTT. Translated: CASLQGQGNQPQHF.

This clone has a single count. CDR3 residues: CASSLAQGLAREQYF. Here the CDR3 DNA reads TGTGCCAGCAGCTTAGCGCAGGGACTAGCGAGGGAGCAGTACTTC. The chain combines TRBV7-2 with TRBJ2-7; 10 positions match TRBD2. The CDR3 sequence is 15 residues long. The germline V gene has CDR1 SGHTA and CDR2 FQGNSA. The ends lost 0 bases at V and 7 bases at J; junction bases unmatched: 6.

CDR3 sequence reads: CASSLGEGQGRNGYTF. In DNA, the CDR3 is TGTGCCAGCAGCTTGGGAGAGGGACAGGGGCGCAATGGCTACACCTTC. This rearrangement joins TRBV5-4 to TRBJ1-2; 10 nucleotides agree with TRBD1. This CDR3 spans 16 amino acids. Unmatched junction bases numbered 8, after V lost 0 bases and J lost 6 bases. Germline loops: CDR1 SGHNT, CDR2 YYREEE (reference sequence).